This T cell receptor beta chain is from a study of monozygotic twins with inflammatory bowel disease. Using the 5' RACE reads, TCRdb records one entry per CDR3 protein without DNA. Its table records hundreds of thousands of distinct CDR3 sequences. Germline CDR1 reads LGHDT; CDR2 reads YNNKEL (reference sequence). The CDR3 sequence is 15 residues long. The source material was blood. The source of this sequence is a human donor with ulcerative colitis or Crohn's disease, or a healthy co-twin of an affected twin (not recorded which). V gene TRBV3-1 combines with J gene TRBJ1-2. The CDR3 sequence: CASSPSVTGFYGYTF.